This is a list of T cell receptor beta chains from one sample in a study of tumor-infiltrating lymphocytes in oesophageal squamous cell carcinoma. TCRdb recomputed calls from the PCR reads with MiXCR, one row per CDR3 protein. The sample lists 11,000 to 15,000 distinct CDR3 sequences, roughly 44% occurring once. The specimen sequenced was blood. The receptors were gathered from a male donor with esophageal squamous cell carcinoma. Both conserved end residues are part of each CDR3. The order of the fields is J gene, V gene, CDR3 protein.

TRBJ2-1 TRBV6-4 CATSSGFFSNEQFF
TRBJ2-5 TRBV27 CASRFRLAGGQETQYF
- TRBV7-2 CASSLEQGPYEQYF
- TRBV5-1 CASSLDPTDAYGYTF
TRBJ2-2 TRBV28 CASREGWGGELFF
TRBJ1-5 TRBV19 CASSFLQGADQPQHF
TRBJ2-5 TRBV4-1 CASSQDYLAGSQETQYF
TRBJ2-1 TRBV6-1 CASSPGTGGTNEQFF
- TRBV7-2 CASSSAGGLGQYF
- TRBV7-8 CASSLSGSEQYF
TRBJ2-1 TRBV6-1 CASSYPWTNEQFF
- TRBV5-1 CASSNSGSSYNEQYF
- TRBV7-2 CASSLGTGVGAYNEQFF
TRBJ1-2 TRBV5-1 CASSLDSWFRRDDDNYGYTF
- TRBV7-2 CASSLVRVDEQYF
TRBJ1-2 TRBV4-2 CASSQEGDGTGGYTF
- TRBV12-3/TRBV12-4 CASSFPGDEQYF
TRBJ2-3 TRBV7-4 CASSQRPDTQYF
- TRBV7-2 CASSSGQGRVDTQYF
TRBJ1-2 TRBV25-1 CASSDWTGTFGYTF
TRBJ2-7 TRBV2 CASTLVDRDGEQYF
TRBJ2-3 TRBV7-3 CASSLGPFF
TRBJ2-5 TRBV12-3/TRBV12-4 CASSPLGQGRGTQYF
- TRBV14 CASSLDREYEQYF
TRBJ2-3 TRBV6-1 CASSEWTGGTDTQYF
- TRBV6-1 CASTPSGRVYNEQFF
TRBJ2-5 TRBV12-3/TRBV12-4 CASTPDGQETQYF
TRBJ2-3 TRBV7-9 CASSSHSTPSTDTQYF
TRBJ2-4 TRBV7-6 CASSLSSGGLGIQYF
TRBJ2-6 TRBV7-2 CASSFALSGANVLTF
TRBJ2-7 TRBV6-1 CASSPLTSEKLYF
TRBJ2-6 TRBV6-6 CASRVQGSGANVLTF
TRBJ2-3 TRBV12-3/TRBV12-4 CASSNPDRAFTDTQYF
TRBJ2-1 TRBV7-6 CASSLESGEPYNEQFF
TRBJ2-1 TRBV5-1 CASSLGSSGRAGSDEQFF
TRBJ2-1 TRBV7-2 CASSFTSGLSSYNEQFF
TRBJ2-3 TRBV6-4 CASSDGQGYTQYF
- TRBV7-4 CASSLRGAEQFF
TRBJ1-1 TRBV4-1 CASSQGPSEAFF
TRBJ1-4 TRBV5-7 CASSLRTAYRGGQLFF
- TRBV7-6 CASSLFFAGENEQFF
TRBJ2-1 TRBV27 CASRRSYLGQGSYNEQFF
- TRBV7-6 CASSLEERGAFF
TRBJ2-5 TRBV7-6 CASSLVGPSPGQETQYF
TRBJ2-5 TRBV7-6 CASSFGLQETQYF